This T cell receptor beta chain appears in the sequencing data of a study of T cells after yellow fever vaccination. The wider study: SMART-Seq v4 Ultra Low Input prepared the low-cell-number fractions.

The CDR3 is 15 amino acids. CDR1 is LNHDA and CDR2 is SQIVND in the germline V gene (reference sequence). Losses at the gene ends were 9 bases for V and 2 bases for J; bases not matched to a gene: 10. Points from the study as a whole: In FACS-sorted repertoires, abundant clonotypes from the bulk population could appear as contaminants. The secondary T-cell response peaked on day 5, not day 15, but was weaker. Researchers noted that a small share of clonotypes showed up in both CD4 and CD8 compartments.

MiXCR was run by TCRdb on the 5' RACE reads, yielding one entry per CDR3 protein. Of under 400,000 distinct CDR3 sequences in the sample, about 9.9% were seen once. This clonotype was recorded a few times. Its cognate antigen is unknown. The sequenced sample was PBMCs, obtained on the day of the first yellow fever vaccination. This receptor was taken from a man in his late teens or twenties who received the YFV17D yellow fever vaccine. The V gene is TRBV19, the J gene TRBJ2-7; TRBD1 agrees at 10 bases. The CDR3 is CASSSDRGDTYEQYF. The CDR3 DNA reads as TGTGCCAGCTCCTCGGACAGGGGGGACACCTACGAGCAGTACTTC.